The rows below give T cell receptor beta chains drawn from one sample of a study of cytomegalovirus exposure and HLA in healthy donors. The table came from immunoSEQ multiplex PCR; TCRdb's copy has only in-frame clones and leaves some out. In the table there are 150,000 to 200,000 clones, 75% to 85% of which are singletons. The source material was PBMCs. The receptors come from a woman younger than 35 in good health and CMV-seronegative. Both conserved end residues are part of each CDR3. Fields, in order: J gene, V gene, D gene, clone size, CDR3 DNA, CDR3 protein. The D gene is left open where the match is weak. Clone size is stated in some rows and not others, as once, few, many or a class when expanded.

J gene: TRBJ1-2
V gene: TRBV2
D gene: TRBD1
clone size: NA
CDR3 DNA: TGTGCCAGGAGGGGGGACAGCGCTTATGGCTACACCTTC
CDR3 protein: CARRGDSAYGYTF

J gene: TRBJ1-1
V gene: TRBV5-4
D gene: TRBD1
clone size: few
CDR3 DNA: TGTGCCAGCAGTTCGGACAGGGGGGTAGCTTTCTTT
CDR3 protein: CASSSDRGVAFF

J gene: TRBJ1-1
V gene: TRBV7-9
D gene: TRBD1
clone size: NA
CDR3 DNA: TGTGCCAGCAGCTTAACCACAGGGGTTACTGAAGCTTTCTTT
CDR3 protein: CASSLTTGVTEAFF

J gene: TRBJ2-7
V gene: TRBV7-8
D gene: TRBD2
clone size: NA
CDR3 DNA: TGTGCCAGCAGCCTCCTGGGGGGACTAGTAACCTACGAGCAGTACTTC
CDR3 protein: CASSLLGGLVTYEQYF

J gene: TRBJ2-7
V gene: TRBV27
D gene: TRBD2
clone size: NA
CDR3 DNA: TGTGCCAGCAGTCCGTATAGCGGGAGGCACTACGAGCAGTACTTC
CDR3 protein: CASSPYSGRHYEQYF

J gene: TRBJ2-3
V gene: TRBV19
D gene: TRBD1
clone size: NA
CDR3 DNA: TGTGCCAGTAGTATCCCGGGACAGAGATCCACAGATACGCAGTATTTT
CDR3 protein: CASSIPGQRSTDTQYF

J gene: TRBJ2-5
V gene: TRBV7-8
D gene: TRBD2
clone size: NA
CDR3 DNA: TGTGCCAGCAAATTCCCTAGCGGGGGGGACCAAGAGACCCAGTACTTC
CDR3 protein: CASKFPSGGDQETQYF

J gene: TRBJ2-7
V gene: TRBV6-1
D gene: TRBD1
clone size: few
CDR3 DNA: TGTGCCAGCAAAATGACAGGGGCCATCTCCTACGAGCAGTACTTC
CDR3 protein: CASKMTGAISYEQYF

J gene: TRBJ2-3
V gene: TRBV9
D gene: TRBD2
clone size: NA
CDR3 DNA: TGTGCCAGCAGCGCCACGTCACTCGCGGGGGGGCCGTGGGATACGCAGTATTTT
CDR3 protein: CASSATSLAGGPWDTQYF

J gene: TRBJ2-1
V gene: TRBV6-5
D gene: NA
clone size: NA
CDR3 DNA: TGTGCCAGCAGTTACCCAGGGGATCAGGGCTACAATGAGCAGTTCTTC
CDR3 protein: CASSYPGDQGYNEQFF

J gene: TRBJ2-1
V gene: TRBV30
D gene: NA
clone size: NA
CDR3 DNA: TGTGCCTGGAAAGGGGGGGGTGAGCAGTTCTTC
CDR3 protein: CAWKGGGEQFF

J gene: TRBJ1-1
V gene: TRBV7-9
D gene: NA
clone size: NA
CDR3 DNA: TGTGCCAGCAGCTTTGGGGCAGTTATGAACACTGAAGCTTTCTTT
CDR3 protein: CASSFGAVMNTEAFF

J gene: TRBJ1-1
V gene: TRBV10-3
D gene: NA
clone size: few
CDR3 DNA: TGTGCCATCAGAACCGGCGGAGGGAGAATGAACACTGAAGCTTTCTTT
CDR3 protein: CAIRTGGGRMNTEAFF

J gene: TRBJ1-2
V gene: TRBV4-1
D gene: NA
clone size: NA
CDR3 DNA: TGCGCCAGCAGCCAAGACCCCAGGGGAAACCTCGACTATGGCTACACCTTC
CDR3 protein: CASSQDPRGNLDYGYTF

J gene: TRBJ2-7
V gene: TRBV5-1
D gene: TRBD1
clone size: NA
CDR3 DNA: TGCGCCAGCAGCTTGGCCCAGGGGGCCTATGAGCAGTACTTC
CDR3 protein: CASSLAQGAYEQYF

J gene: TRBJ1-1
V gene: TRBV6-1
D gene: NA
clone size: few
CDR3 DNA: TGTGCCAGCAGTGAACCCGGCGAGGTTCGGACTGAAGCTTTCTTT
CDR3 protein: CASSEPGEVRTEAFF

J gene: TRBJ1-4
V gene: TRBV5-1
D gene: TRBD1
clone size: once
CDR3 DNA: TGCGCCAGCAGCTGGACAGGGTTCGATAATGAAAAACTGTTTTTT
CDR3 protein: CASSWTGFDNEKLFF

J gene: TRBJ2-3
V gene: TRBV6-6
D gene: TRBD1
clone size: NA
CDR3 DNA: TGTGCCAGCAGTTACAGGGGGCAGGTAGATACGCAGTATTTT
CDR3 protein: CASSYRGQVDTQYF

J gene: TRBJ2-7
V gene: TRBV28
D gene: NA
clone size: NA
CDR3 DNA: TGTGCCAGCAGCTTGGAGGTCTCTAACTCCTACGAGCAGTACTTC
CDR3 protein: CASSLEVSNSYEQYF

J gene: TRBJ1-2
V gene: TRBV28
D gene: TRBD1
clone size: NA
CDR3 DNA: TGTGCCAGCAGTTTAAACCCGGGACAGTATGGCTACACCTTC
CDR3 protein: CASSLNPGQYGYTF

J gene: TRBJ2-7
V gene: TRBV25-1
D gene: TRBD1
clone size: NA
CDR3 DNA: TGTGCCAGCAGTCGACAGGGGGGCGAGCAGTACTTC
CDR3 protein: CASSRQGGEQYF

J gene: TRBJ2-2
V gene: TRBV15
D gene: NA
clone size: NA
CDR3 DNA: TGTGCCACCAGCAACACAGGGTCGAACACCGGGGAGCTGTTTTTT
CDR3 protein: CATSNTGSNTGELFF

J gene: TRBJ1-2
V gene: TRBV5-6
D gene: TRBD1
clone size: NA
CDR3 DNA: TGTGCCAGCAGCTCTGGACAGGGGGATGGCTACACCTTC
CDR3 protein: CASSSGQGDGYTF

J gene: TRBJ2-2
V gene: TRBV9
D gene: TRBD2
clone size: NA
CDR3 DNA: TGTGCCAGCAGCGTAGGGGGGGGAGTGGCCGGGGAGCTGTTTTTT
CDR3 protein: CASSVGGGVAGELFF

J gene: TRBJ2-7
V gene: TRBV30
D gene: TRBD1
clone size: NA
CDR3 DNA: TGTGCCTGGAGTGTTCAGGACAGGGAGAAGCAGTACTTC
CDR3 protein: CAWSVQDREKQYF

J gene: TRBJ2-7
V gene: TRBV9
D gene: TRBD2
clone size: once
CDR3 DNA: TGTGCCAGCAGCGTAGGGCTAGCGGGTTCCTACGAGCAGTACTTC
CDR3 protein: CASSVGLAGSYEQYF

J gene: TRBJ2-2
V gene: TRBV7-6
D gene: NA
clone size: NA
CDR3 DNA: TGTGCCAGCAGCCCGCAGGGCGGGAACACCGGGGAGCTGTTTTTT
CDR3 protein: CASSPQGGNTGELFF

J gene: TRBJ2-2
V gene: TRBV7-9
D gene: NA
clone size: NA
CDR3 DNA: TGTGCCAGCAGCCCCGAAGGCGTCGGAAGAGGCGGGGTCACCGGGGAGCTGTTTTTT
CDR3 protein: CASSPEGVGRGGVTGELFF